These 12 T cell receptor beta chains were all obtained from the same sample, sequenced in a study of blood T cell repertoires in COVID-19 (dated by TCRdb to 2020 to 2022). The protocol used for the library was the immunoSEQ multiplex PCR assay. TCRdb obtained this table from immuneACCESS and retained in-frame rearrangements with V and J assigned. These tables miss some clones; where compared with another copy, unresolved V genes account for less than half of the shortfall, and the remainder is unexplained. Recorded for this sample are over 130,000 clones; approximately 84% of them occurred a single time. The top ten clonotypes cover roughly 4% of the sample. Sample: PBMCs or T cells enriched from blood (not recorded which). The receptor set was obtained from a man aged 50 to 60 in a cohort exposed to, infected with or recovered from COVID-19 (not recorded which).

The V and J genes are TRBV27 and TRBJ2-1; the match to TRBD2 covers 7 bases. There are 14 residues in the CDR3. With V trimmed by 2 bases and J by 2 bases, 0 bases remained unmatched. The germline CDR1 and CDR2 sequences are MNHEY and SMNVEV (reference sequence). Here the CDR3 reads CASSLGTTYNEQFF. The DNA for the CDR3 is TGTGCCAGCAGTTTAGGGACTACCTACAATGAGCAGTTCTTC.

The CDR3 bases are TGTGCCAGCAGCTTAGATCCTGATTCACCCCTCCACTTT. Amino acids: CASSLDPDSPLHF. V and J are TRBV11-3 and TRBJ1-6; the D is unclear. Trimming cost V 0 bases and J 8 bases, with 5 bases left between them. The CDR3 spans 13 residues. Germline values: CDR1 SGHNT, CDR2 YENEEA.

The rearrangement joins TRBV7-2 to TRBJ1-2; 10 positions agree with TRBD1. This CDR3 has 14 residues. J gave up 7 bases and V 5 bases, and 7 bases lay outside the gene matches. Germline V gene sequence: CDR1 SGHTA, CDR2 FQGNSA. CDR3 loop: CASSLDRGQGGYTF. CDR3 nucleotide sequence: TGTGCCAGCAGCCTAGACAGGGGGCAGGGTGGCTACACCTTC.

The CDR3 loop reads CASSFRGLGSYEQYF. CDR3 sequence (DNA): TGTGCCAGCAGTTTCCGGGGGTTGGGCTCCTACGAGCAGTACTTC. The gene calls are TRBV28 and TRBJ2-7; D might be TRBD2 (6 bases). The CDR3 covers 15 residues. V lost 3 bases and J lost 0, with 12 bases in between. Per germline, CDR1 MDHEN and CDR2 SYDVKM.

This sequence joins TRBV19 and TRBJ2-4; the match to TRBD1 covers 9 bases. V lost 4 bases and J lost 7; bases outside the gene matches: 11. The V gene's germline CDR1 is LNHDA and CDR2 SQIVND (reference sequence). This CDR3 comprises 16 residues. This CDR3 is CASSRNKDRGGNIQYF. CDR3 nucleotides: TGTGCCAGTAGTAGAAACAAGGACAGGGGTGGGAACATTCAGTACTTC.

This clone was counted only a few times. The V call is TRBV3-1 (or the pseudogene TRBV3-2), the J call TRBJ1-6, with a possible D match to TRBD1 (5 bases). Germline CDR1 is LGHDT and CDR2 is YNNKEL (reference sequence). Trimming left V 1 base short and J 3 bases short, with 7 bases between. This CDR3 contains 15 residues. CDR3 sequence reads: CASSQGQIYNSPLHF. CDR3 DNA: TGTGCCAGCAGCCAAGGACAGATCTATAATTCACCCCTCCACTTT.

The chain is built from TRBV19 and TRBJ2-7; tentative D call: TRBD1 (5 bases). Trimming took off 7 bases at V and 2 bases at J, with 18 bases between the two ends. The CDR3 runs 15 residues. Germline lookup yields CDR1 LNHDA and CDR2 SQIVND (reference sequence). Here the CDR3 DNA reads TGTGCCAGTAAAAGTGGGGCTAGTGGCACCTACGAGCAGTACTTC. It codes for CASKSGASGTYEQYF.

The table lists this clone with a count of one. CDR3 in DNA: TGTGCCTGGAGTGTCGGAGGGGCCCCTCAGCCCCAGCATTTT. Translated, it gives CAWSVGGAPQPQHF. This chain links TRBV30 with TRBJ1-5, with D possibly TRBD1 on 5 matching bases. This CDR3 is built from 14 residues. The V gene lost 0 bases and the J gene lost 6 bases, with 12 bases spanning the gap. Looked up from germline, CDR1 is GTSNPN and CDR2 is SVGIG (reference sequence).

The genes are TRBV11-2 and TRBJ2-4, with TRBD2 identical over 7 bases. The CDR3 spans 15 residues. Germline assignment: CDR1 SGHAT and CDR2 FQNNGV. J was trimmed by 1 base and V by 3 bases; bases with no gene match: 3. The CDR3 loop is CASSFGRGAKNIQYF. The CDR3 DNA follows: TGTGCCAGCAGCTTTGGGCGGGGGGCCAAAAACATTCAGTACTTC.

The rearrangement links TRBV15 to TRBJ2-2; TRBD2 matches 8 bases. V shed 1 base, J shed 3 bases, and the junction held 7 bases outside the gene matches. Germline CDR1 reads LNHNV; CDR2 reads YYDKDF (reference sequence). CDR3 size: 17 residues. CDR3 sequence: CATSRGRGARDTGELFF. In nucleotides, the CDR3 is TGTGCCACCAGCAGAGGGCGGGGGGCGCGGGACACCGGGGAGCTGTTTTTT.

With respect to this clone: Other DNA variants within this sample encode the same CDR3. The CDR3 region is CAWSVRDRGNQPQHF. The DNA of the CDR3 is TGTGCCTGGAGTGTAAGAGACAGGGGGAATCAGCCCCAGCATTTT. The V gene is TRBV30, the J gene TRBJ1-5; 9 bases line up with TRBD1. Per germline, CDR1 GTSNPN and CDR2 SVGIG (reference sequence). The length of the CDR3 is 15 residues. Unmatched junction bases numbered 4, after V lost 0 bases and J lost 4 bases.

This chain connects TRBV5-5 to TRBJ1-6; TRBD1 matches at 7 bases. The germline CDR1 and CDR2 sequences are SGHKS and YYEKEE (reference sequence). Trimming at V came to 4 bases and at J to 0 bases, leaving 7 bases not matched to a gene. This CDR3 has 17 residues. The CDR3 loop is CASSLDRPSSYNSPLHF. CDR3 sequence (DNA): TGTGCCAGCAGCCTGGACAGGCCGAGCTCCTATAATTCACCCCTCCACTTT.